These 6 T cell receptor beta chains share one sample of origin, sequenced in a study of cytomegalovirus exposure and HLA in healthy donors. The PCR employed 60 Vbeta primers together with 13 Jbeta primers. TCRdb's copy holds only in-frame clones and misses some; the assay was immunoSEQ multiplex PCR. The sample holds hundreds of thousands of clones, about 75% seen once. The sequenced sample consisted of PBMCs. These receptors were collected from a female donor in good health and CMV-seronegative.

The V and J genes are TRBV18 and TRBJ2-5; D ambiguous. Germline CDR1 reads KGHSH; CDR2 reads LQKENI. The CDR3 extends over 14 amino acids. Trimming removed 6 bases from V and 4 bases from J, with 15 bases in between. This CDR3 reads CASSPVGSRETQYF. Here the CDR3 DNA reads TGTGCCAGCTCCCCCGTCGGGTCACGAGAGACCCAGTACTTC.

V usage is TRBV7-8 and J usage is TRBJ2-3, with D tentatively TRBD1 (6 bases). CDR1 and CDR2 (germline): SGHVS, FQNEAQ. Trimming pared 2 bases from V and 2 bases from J, leaving 23 bases between. The CDR3 contains 19 residues. The chain's CDR3 is CASSLPRGEPSPNTDTQYF. The CDR3 region has the DNA TGTGCCAGCAGCTTACCCAGGGGAGAGCCAAGTCCCAACACAGATACGCAGTATTTT.

The rearrangement links TRBV27 to TRBJ1-2; a weak D match, TRBD1 (5 bases). Trimming took 7 bases from V and 3 from J, leaving 18 bases between them. CDR1 MNHEY and CDR2 SMNVEV come from the germline V gene (reference sequence). The CDR3 contains 15 residues. The CDR3 DNA reads TGTGCCAGCATGGGGGTGCGGGGTCTCGACTATGGCTACACCTTC. This encodes CASMGVRGLDYGYTF.

This clone was seen more than once but under ten times. This chain joins TRBV5-1 and TRBJ2-5, with D hard to call. This CDR3 contains 11 residues. Germline-derived CDR1 and CDR2 are SGHRS and YFSETQ. The germline V and J ends were trimmed by 8 bases and 7 bases, with 12 bases remaining between them. CDR3 sequence: CASGPLGTQYF. The CDR3, as DNA: TGCGCCAGTGGGCCTTTGGGGACCCAGTACTTC.

This sequence joins TRBV7-9 and TRBJ1-6, with D uncertain. Trimming shortened V by 4 bases and J by 7 bases, and 5 bases separated the two germline ends. Germline CDR1 SEHNR, CDR2 FQNEAQ (reference sequence). The CDR3 sequence is 12 residues long. The CDR3 loop reads CASSSGNSPLHF. The DNA for the CDR3 is TGTGCCAGCAGCTCCGGGAATTCACCCCTCCACTTT. The whole variable domain, remainder taken from reference TRBV7-9 and TRBJ1-6, is DTGVSQNPRHKITKRGQNVTFRCDPISEHNRLYWYRQTLGQGPEFLTYFQNEAQLEKSRLLSDRFSAERPKGSFSTLEIQRTEQGDSAMYLCASSSGNSPLHFGNGTRLTVT.

This rearrangement joins TRBV27 to TRBJ2-7; 12 bases map to TRBD1. V shed 7 bases, J shed 4 bases, and the junction held 8 bases outside the gene matches. The CDR3 length is 15 residues. Germline V gene data show CDR1 as MNHEY and CDR2 as SMNVEV (reference sequence). The CDR3 DNA follows: TGTGCCAGCACCTCTAGGGGACAGGGGGCTTACGAGCAGTACTTC. This encodes CASTSRGQGAYEQYF.